The next 7 T cell receptor beta chains were all read from a single sample in a study of post-analysis software for immune sequencing data. Study results and caveats: TRBV segments more frequent in patients than in controls numbered five and included TRBV5-6, TRBV5-1 and TRBV20-1.

No antigen has been identified for these receptors. cDNA libraries for TCR beta contained unique molecular identifiers. TCRdb independently ran MiXCR on the PCR reads; one entry per CDR3 protein. This sample has roughly 200,000 distinct CDR3 sequences, with around 29% found just once. The material sequenced was blood. The source is a girl between 2 and 17 years old with multiple sclerosis.

As for this clonotype: This may arise from a read error, as a much more abundant clone is one base away. The chain combines TRBV20-1 with TRBJ2-4; D gene unclear. Germline assignment: CDR1 DFQATT and CDR2 SNEGSKA (reference sequence). Trimming took off 2 bases at V and 13 bases at J, with 12 bases between the two ends. The CDR3 consists of 11 residues. This CDR3 is CSARQPYGQYF. The CDR3, as DNA: TGCAGTGCTAGACAACCCTACGGGCAGTACTTC.

This clonotype appeared many times. The V gene is TRBV4-1, the J gene TRBJ2-7; D may match TRBD1 or TRBD2 (6 bases each). Trimming shortened V by 0 bases and J by 3 bases, and 18 bases separated the two germline ends. The CDR3 is 17 residues long. From germline, CDR1 is MGHRA and CDR2 YSYEKL. The CDR3 reads CASSQDTPSRGVYEQYF. CDR3 bases: TGCGCCAGCAGCCAAGATACCCCCTCTAGGGGGGTCTACGAGCAGTACTTC.

The chain is built from TRBV20-1 and TRBJ2-1; 8 bases are shared with TRBD1. The V gene end was trimmed by 1 base and the J gene end by 6 bases; junction bases not matched to a gene: 8. Per the germline V gene, CDR1 is DFQATT and CDR2 is SNEGSKA (reference sequence). This CDR3 has 15 residues. CDR3: CSARAGQGAFNEQFF. CDR3 coding DNA: TGCAGTGCTAGAGCGGGTCAGGGGGCTTTCAATGAGCAGTTCTTC.

This clonotype was observed at least ten times. This chain joins TRBV9 and TRBJ1-2, with 9 bases aligning to TRBD1. The CDR3 contains 13 residues. V shed 2 bases, J shed 6 bases, and the junction held 2 bases outside the gene matches. Germline CDR1 is SGDLS and CDR2 is YYNGEE. The CDR3 here is CASSVGTGNGYTF. The DNA for the CDR3 is TGTGCCAGCAGCGTTGGGACAGGGAATGGCTACACCTTC.

As DNA, the CDR3 is TGTGCCAGCAGTTCCGGTGAGCGTCCCCACTACGAGCAGTACTTC. Translated: CASSSGERPHYEQYF. The chain employs TRBV28 and TRBJ2-7; D gene unclear. Germline loops: CDR1 MDHEN, CDR2 SYDVKM. Trimming removed 4 bases from V and 3 bases from J, with 16 bases in between. The CDR3 is 15 amino acids.

The table lists this clonotype with many counts. The chain has TRBV5-1 and TRBJ2-7, with TRBD2 matching 7 bases. Trimming at V came to 6 bases and at J to 7 bases, leaving 7 bases not matched to a gene. The CDR3 runs to 12 residues. In germline, CDR1 is SGHRS, CDR2 YFSETQ. The CDR3 region is CASTGAGVEQYF. The CDR3 nucleotides read TGCGCCAGCACCGGGGCGGGGGTTGAGCAGTACTTC.

The CDR3 nucleotides read TGTGCCAGCAGTTCGGGACTAGCGACTGAGCAGTTCTTC. This encodes CASSSGLATEQFF. The chain is built from TRBV12-3 or TRBV12-4 and TRBJ2-1; 10 bases match TRBD2. The CDR3 spans 13 residues. V trimming: 4 bases; J trimming: 9 bases; junction bases outside the gene matches: 3.